This T cell receptor beta chain was captured in a study of blood T cell repertoires in COVID-19. Study in general: Samples taken during acute and convalescent COVID-19 were collected in the United States, Italy and Spain. Sample material is recorded as cDNA or gDNA derived from T cells, B-cell-depleted T cells, or PBMCs.

Germline values: CDR1 MNHEY, CDR2 SVGAGI. V shed 6 bases and J shed 0 bases, with 8 bases lying between them. CDR3 size: 13 residues. Per the authors' pipeline: Amplified reference gene primers provided the basis for estimating nucleated cell counts. Assay: immunoSEQ multiplex PCR; the TCRdb copy retains only in-frame clones and omits some. V, J and clone size are taken as reported in that table, and D and trimming were inferred from the DNA itself. The sample lists 100,000 to 140,000 clones, around 92% occurring once. This clonotype was obtained from a man in his forties with active or convalescent COVID-19. Sequenced input: peripheral blood. The genes are TRBV6-5 and TRBJ1-1; D may be TRBD1 (6 bases). This CDR3 is CASRSGVNTEAFF. The CDR3 DNA reads as TGTGCCAGCAGGTCAGGGGTGAACACTGAAGCTTTCTTT.